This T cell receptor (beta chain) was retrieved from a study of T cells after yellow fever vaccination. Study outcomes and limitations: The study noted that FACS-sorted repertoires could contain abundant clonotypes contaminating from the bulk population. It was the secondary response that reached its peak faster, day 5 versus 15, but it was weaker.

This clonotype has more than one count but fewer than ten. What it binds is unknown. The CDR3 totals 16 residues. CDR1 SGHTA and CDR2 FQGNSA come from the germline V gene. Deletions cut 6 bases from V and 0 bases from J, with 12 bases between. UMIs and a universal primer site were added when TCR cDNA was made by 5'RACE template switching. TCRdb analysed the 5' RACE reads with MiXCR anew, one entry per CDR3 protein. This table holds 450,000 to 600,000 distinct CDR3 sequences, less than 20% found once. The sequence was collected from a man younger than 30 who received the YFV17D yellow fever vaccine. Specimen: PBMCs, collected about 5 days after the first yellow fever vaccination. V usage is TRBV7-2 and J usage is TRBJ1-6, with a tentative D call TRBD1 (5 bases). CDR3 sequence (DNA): TGTGCCAGCAGAGTCCCAGGGAGCTCCTATAATTCACCCCTCCACTTT. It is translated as CASRVPGSSYNSPLHF.